Reported below is one T cell receptor (beta chain). There are a few counts of this clonotype. It has no known antigen specificity. No quality values exist for individual bases; no much larger clone is one base distant. The data stem from a study of identical twins (dated by TCRdb to between 2015 and 2016). With regard to the full study: The study deep-sequenced TCR alpha and beta repertoires from monozygotic twins, unrelated adults of various ages and cord blood to test whether fetal clonotypes persist. To rule out contamination, the twin experiments were replicated at different times with different library preparation protocols.

Every donor in the study was a healthy Caucasian. Three unrelated non-twin adults were also sequenced: a male aged 18 to 30, a male aged 50 to 59 and a female aged 50 to 59. Using Miltenyi CD45RO+ enrichment and human naive T-cell isolation kits, memory (CD45RO+) and naive T cells were isolated from PBMC. The method behind the library was 5' RACE. TCRdb shows the sequencer as Illumina HiSeq 2000. A universal primer binding site was added through template switching, and the final cDNA carried a unique molecular identifier so that TCR cDNA molecules could be counted accurately. Specific primers in the conserved constant-segment region were used to synthesize first-strand cDNA for the TCR alpha and beta chains. To control for contamination, every cDNA library was double barcoded, receiving both a SMART-Mk sample barcode and Illumina barcodes. TruSeq adapter sequences along with Illumina sample barcodes were introduced in two successive PCR steps. The Illumina HiSeq platform was used with custom primers to sequence TCR alpha and beta cDNA libraries. The study's own analysis went as follows. Unique molecular identifiers were extracted from raw reads with MiGEC, and CDR3 positions were determined with MiXCR. Recombination models were inferred per individual with the repgenHMM and IGoR tools using an EM algorithm. The tcR package in R was used for shared clonotype analysis, with sharing normalized by the product of cloneset sizes. Out-of-frame nonproductive sequences were analyzed to study raw recombination free of thymic and clonal selection effects. TCRdb applied fastp at Q25 and MiXCR to the public reads, then kept only in-frame beta chains. CDR3 protein sequences are deduplicated, and each keeps its most common genes and DNA. Clone size and V and J calls follow TCRdb, not the original study. The sample table records 640,000 or so distinct CDR3 sequences; 5.5% to 6.5% of these occur just once. The ten largest clones represent 1.5% to 2% of the sample.

Including the terminal cysteine and phenylalanine, the CDR3 comprises 11 residues. Of all the DNA, just the CDR3 is kept, 33 bases in frame from base 1. V loses 0 bases, J loses 7 bases, and the germline ends lie 6 bases apart. The germline V gene encodes CDR1 DFQATT and CDR2 SNEGSKA (reference sequence). Broader findings and caveats from the paper: Compared with coincidental sharing between unrelated individuals, out-of-frame TCR alpha sequences shared between twins had an excess of sequences with low generation probability. Abundant cord blood beta clonotypes had fewer insertions, young adult naive repertoires showed a similar but weaker trend, and memory repertoires showed no such trend. Out-of-frame TCR alpha sharing in monozygotic twins was systematically underestimated by recombination models, whereas sharing between unrelated individuals was in agreement with the recombination models. In beta out-of-frame sequences, excess twin sharing was weaker, because having fewer shared sequences lowered the signal-to-noise ratio. Conclusions relied on cross-sectional statistical analysis, since the same donors could not be followed over many years. Invariant T cells such as MAIT and iNKT could partly confound zero-insertion analyses, although diverse VJ usage argued against such confounding for most clonotypes.

The sequence joins TRBV20-1 to TRBJ1-2, with the D gene call left open. This clonotype was sampled from a young man in good health. Specimen: naive T cells sorted from blood. The sample's cell subset or site label is to be understood as: cells isolated with a human naive T-cell isolation kit. This receptor carries the CDR3 CSARDLGGYTF. The nucleotides are TGCAGTGCTAGAGATCTGGGTGGCTACACCTTC.